This paragraph covers one T cell receptor (beta chain) sequence. Sequenced by immunoSEQ multiplex PCR; TCRdb stores in-frame clones only, minus some. This sample carries some 120,000 clones, 87% of them seen once, and the ten largest clones take more than 1.5%. These data originate in a study of control samples from healthy donors and cancer patients. Trimming cost V 5 bases and J 5 bases, with 7 bases left between them. The CDR3 contains 11 residues. Germline V lookup: CDR1 LNHNV, CDR2 YYDKDF (reference sequence). The rearrangement joins TRBV15 to TRBJ2-7; no reliable D call. This clonotype was obtained from a man between 18 and 29 years old in good health. The material sequenced was blood. The CDR3 loop reads CATSSNHEQYF. As DNA, the CDR3 is TGTGCCACCAGCTCCAACCACGAGCAGTACTTC.